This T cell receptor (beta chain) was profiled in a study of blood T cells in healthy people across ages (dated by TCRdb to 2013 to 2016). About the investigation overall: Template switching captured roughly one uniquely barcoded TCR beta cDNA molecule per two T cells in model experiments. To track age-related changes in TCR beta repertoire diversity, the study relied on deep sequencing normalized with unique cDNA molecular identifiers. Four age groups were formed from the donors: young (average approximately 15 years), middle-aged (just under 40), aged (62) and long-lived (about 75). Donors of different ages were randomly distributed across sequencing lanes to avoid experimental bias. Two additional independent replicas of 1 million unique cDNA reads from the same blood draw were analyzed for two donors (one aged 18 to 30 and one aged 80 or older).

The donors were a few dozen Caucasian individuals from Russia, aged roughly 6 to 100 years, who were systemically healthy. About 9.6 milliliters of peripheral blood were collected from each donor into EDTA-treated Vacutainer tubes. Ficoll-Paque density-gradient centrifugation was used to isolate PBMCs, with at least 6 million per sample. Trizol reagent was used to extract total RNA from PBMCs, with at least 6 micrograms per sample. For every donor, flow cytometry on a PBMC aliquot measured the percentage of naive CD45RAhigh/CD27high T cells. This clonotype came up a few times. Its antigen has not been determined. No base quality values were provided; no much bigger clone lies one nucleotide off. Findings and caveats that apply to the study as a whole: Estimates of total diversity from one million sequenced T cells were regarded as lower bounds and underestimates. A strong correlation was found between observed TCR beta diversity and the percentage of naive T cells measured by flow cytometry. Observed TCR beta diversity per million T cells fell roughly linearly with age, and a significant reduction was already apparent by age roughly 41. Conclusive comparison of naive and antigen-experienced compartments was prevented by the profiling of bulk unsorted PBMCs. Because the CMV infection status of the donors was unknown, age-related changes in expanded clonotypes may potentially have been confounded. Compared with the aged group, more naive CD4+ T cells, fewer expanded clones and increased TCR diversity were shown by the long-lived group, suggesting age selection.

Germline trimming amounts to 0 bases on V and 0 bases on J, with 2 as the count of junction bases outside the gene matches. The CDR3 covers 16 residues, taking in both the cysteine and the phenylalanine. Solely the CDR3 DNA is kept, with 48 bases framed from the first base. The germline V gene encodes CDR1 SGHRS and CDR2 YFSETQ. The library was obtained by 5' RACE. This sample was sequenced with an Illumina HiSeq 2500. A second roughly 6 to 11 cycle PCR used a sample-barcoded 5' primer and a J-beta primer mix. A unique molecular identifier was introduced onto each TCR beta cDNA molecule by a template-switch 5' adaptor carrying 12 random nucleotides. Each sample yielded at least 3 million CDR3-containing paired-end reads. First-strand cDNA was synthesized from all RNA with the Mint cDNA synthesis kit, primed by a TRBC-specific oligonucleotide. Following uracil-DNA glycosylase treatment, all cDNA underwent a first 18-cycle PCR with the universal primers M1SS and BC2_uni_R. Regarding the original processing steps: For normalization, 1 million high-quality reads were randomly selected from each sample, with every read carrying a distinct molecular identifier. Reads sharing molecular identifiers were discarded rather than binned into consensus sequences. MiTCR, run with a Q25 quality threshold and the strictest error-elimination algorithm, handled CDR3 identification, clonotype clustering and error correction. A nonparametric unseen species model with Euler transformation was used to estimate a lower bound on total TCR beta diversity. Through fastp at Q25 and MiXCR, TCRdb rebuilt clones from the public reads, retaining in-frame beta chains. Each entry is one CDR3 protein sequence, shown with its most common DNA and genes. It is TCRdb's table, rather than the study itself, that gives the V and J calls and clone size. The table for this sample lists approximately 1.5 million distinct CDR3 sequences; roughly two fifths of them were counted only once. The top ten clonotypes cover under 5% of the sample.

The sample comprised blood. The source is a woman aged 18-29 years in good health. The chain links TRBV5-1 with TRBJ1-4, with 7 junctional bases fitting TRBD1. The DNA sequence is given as TGCGCCAGCAGCTTGGGGGACAGTTCAACTAATGAAAAACTGTTTTTT. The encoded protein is CASSLGDSSTNEKLFF. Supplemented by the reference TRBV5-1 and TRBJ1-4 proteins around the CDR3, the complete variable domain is KAGVTQTPRYLIKTRGQQVTLSCSPISGHRSVSWYQQTPGQGLQFLFEYFSETQRNKGNFPGRFSGRQFSNSRSEMNVSTLELGDSALYLCASSLGDSSTNEKLFFGSGTQLSVL.